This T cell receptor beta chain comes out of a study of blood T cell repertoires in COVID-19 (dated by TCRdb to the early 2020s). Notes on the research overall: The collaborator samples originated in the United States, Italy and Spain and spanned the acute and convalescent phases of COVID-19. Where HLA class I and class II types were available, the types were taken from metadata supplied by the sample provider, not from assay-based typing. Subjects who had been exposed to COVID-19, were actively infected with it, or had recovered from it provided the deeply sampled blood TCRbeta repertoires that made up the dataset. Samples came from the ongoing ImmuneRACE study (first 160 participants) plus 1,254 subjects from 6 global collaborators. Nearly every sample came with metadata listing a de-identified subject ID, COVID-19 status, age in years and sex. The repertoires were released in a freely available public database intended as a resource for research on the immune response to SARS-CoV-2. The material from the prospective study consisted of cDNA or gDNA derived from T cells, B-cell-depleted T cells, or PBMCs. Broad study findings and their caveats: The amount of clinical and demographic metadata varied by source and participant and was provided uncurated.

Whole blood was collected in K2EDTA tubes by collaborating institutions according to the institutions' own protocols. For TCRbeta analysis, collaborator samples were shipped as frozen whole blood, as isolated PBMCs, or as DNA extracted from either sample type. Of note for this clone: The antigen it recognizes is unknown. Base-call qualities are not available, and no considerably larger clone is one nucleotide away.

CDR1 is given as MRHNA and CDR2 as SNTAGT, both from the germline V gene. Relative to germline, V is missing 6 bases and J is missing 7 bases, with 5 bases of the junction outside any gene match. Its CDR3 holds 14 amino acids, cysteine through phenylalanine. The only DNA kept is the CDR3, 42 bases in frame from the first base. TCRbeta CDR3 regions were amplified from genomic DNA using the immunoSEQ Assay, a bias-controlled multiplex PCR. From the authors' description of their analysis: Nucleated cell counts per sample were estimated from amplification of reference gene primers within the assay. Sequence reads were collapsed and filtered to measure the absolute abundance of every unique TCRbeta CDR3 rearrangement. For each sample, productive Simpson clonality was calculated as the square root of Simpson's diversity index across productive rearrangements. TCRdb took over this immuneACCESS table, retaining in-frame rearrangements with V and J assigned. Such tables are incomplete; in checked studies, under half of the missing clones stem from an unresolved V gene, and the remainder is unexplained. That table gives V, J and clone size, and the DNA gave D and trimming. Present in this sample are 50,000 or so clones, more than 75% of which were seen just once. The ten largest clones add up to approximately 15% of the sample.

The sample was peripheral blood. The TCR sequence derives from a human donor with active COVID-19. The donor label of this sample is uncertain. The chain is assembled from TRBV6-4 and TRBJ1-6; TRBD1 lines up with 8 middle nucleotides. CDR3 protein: CASSVDRVNSPLHF. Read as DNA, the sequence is TGTGCCAGCAGCGTGGACAGGGTGAATTCACCCCTCCACTTT.